This T cell receptor (beta chain) came from a study of shared clonotypes between healthy human individuals. Donors, healthy HIV-negative adults, lacked recent acute infections or vaccinations. The study ran the assay at deep level. The authors loaded 150 to 250 ng DNA, 30,000 to 35,000 T cell genomes, into sorted-subset replicate PCRs. Here immunoSEQ multiplex PCR was the method, and the copy in TCRdb shows in-frame clones only, minus some. The table lists 2 million to 2.5 million clones, 80% to 95% of them singletons. This sequence was found in a man aged 18 to 30 in good health. Some clones in this sample may be carry-over from other donors' samples. The sequencing sample was made of naive CD4+ T cells from PBMCs. Subset here: CD45RA+ positively selected.

The CDR3 region is CASSLGNGAGELFF. The CDR3 DNA follows: TGTGCCAGCAGCTTAGGAAATGGGGCCGGGGAGCTGTTTTTT. V and J are TRBV7-2 and TRBJ2-2, with unresolved D. The CDR3 covers 14 residues. Trimming shortened V by 1 base and J by 6 bases, and 9 bases separated the two germline ends. The V gene's germline CDR1 is SGHTA and CDR2 FQGNSA.